Detailed here is one T cell receptor beta chain. Its matching antigen is unknown. V was cut by 7 bases and J by 0 bases, with 13 bases left in between. Germline V gene sequence: CDR1 MNHNS, CDR2 SASEGT. The length of the CDR3 is 14 residues. The sample is drawn from a study of blood T cells in healthy people across ages. For the second PCR, which ran for about 7 to 12 cycles, a sample-barcoded 5' primer and a J-beta primer mix were used. TCRdb independently ran MiXCR on the 5' RACE reads; one entry per CDR3 protein. The repertoire holds hundreds of thousands of distinct CDR3 sequences, with over 20% as singletons. Whole-study findings and limits: A strong correlation was found between TCR beta diversity and the percentage of naive T cells. Reliance upon unsorted PBMCs precluded definitive naive versus antigen-experienced comparison.

Each sample used at least 6 million PBMCs. Total RNA was isolated from each sample in quantities of at least 6 micrograms. Specimen: blood. This chain joins TRBV6-1 and TRBJ2-7; D unclear. This receptor was obtained from a man aged 65 to 85 in good health. DNA of the CDR3: TGTGCCAGCACCAAATTAGGCCTCTCCTACGAGCAGTACTTC. Its translation: CASTKLGLSYEQYF.